The source of this T cell receptor beta chain is a study of OX40 agonist ivuxolimab in advanced cancers. Turning to this clone: Antigen specificity is unknown.

Systemic immunosuppression or autoimmune disease history was grounds to exclude patients. Study-wide results and limits: Among the lowest peripheral clonal expansion occurred in 0.1-3.0 mg/kg partial responders. The authors also found low normalized T-cell clonal expansion in some nonresponders. Expanded clones belonging to CD8+ T cells outnumbered, on average, those of CD4+.

Generated by immunoSEQ multiplex PCR, the TCRdb table keeps only in-frame clones and is missing some. The data contain 77,000 or so clones, over 80% of them singletons. This CDR3 has 15 amino acids. The ends lost 6 bases at V and 1 base at J; junction bases unmatched: 5. In germline, CDR1 is MNHEY, CDR2 SVGAGI. The rearrangement joins TRBV6-5 to TRBJ2-7; 11 nucleotides match TRBD2. The sequenced sample was CD4+ or CD8+ T cells sorted from blood, obtained in a trial of the OX40 agonist ivuxolimab. The receptor comes from an adult with an advanced solid tumor such as melanoma, head and neck, liver or kidney cancer. For the CDR3, the DNA is TGTGCCAGCAGGCCCTTAGCGGGAGGGTCCTACGAGCAGTACTTC. This gives the protein CASRPLAGGSYEQYF.